A selection of T cell receptor beta chains follows, all from one sample in a study of OX40 agonist ivuxolimab in advanced cancers. The table came from immunoSEQ multiplex PCR; TCRdb's copy has only in-frame clones and leaves some out. This sample has 50,000 to 65,000 clones; approximately 80% occur once, and the top ten carry around 5%. The sequencing here drew on CD4+ or CD8+ T cells sorted from blood, taken in a trial of the OX40 agonist ivuxolimab. The receptors were gathered from an adult with an advanced solid tumor such as melanoma, head and neck, liver or kidney cancer. Both conserved end residues are part of each CDR3. D genes are given only for firm matches. Clone sizes are given selectively: once, few, many, or a class where the clone is expanded.

v_call	clone_size	d_call	j_call	cdr3_nt	cdr3_aa
TRBV29-1	NA	NA	TRBJ1-1	TGCAGCGTTGAACTGGGCGTCACTGAAGCTTTCTTT	CSVELGVTEAFF
TRBV28	once	NA	TRBJ2-7	TGTGCCAGCAGTTTCAACGGAGCCTACGAGCAGTACTTC	CASSFNGAYEQYF
TRBV28	few	TRBD1	TRBJ2-3	TGTGCCAGCAGTGGACAGGGGGAGAGGATAGATACGCAGTATTTT	CASSGQGERIDTQYF
TRBV2	few	NA	TRBJ2-2	TGTGCCACCAAGACTGCAGGGCGTACCGGGGAGCTGTTTTTT	CATKTAGRTGELFF
TRBV27	NA	NA	TRBJ1-2	TGTGCCAGCAGTTTGGGCAGGGCCAACTATGGCTACACCTTC	CASSLGRANYGYTF
TRBV5-1	NA	NA	TRBJ2-1	TGCGCCAGCAGCTTGGCCGAGCGGAGGAGGTACAATGAGCAGTTCTTC	CASSLAERRRYNEQFF
TRBV5-8	few	NA	TRBJ2-7	TGTGCCAGCAGCTCCTTCTCTCTAGGCCCGTACTTC	CASSSFSLGPYF
TRBV2	NA	NA	TRBJ2-7	TGTGCCAGCATTTCGACCTACGAGCAGTACTTC	CASISTYEQYF
TRBV5-5	NA	NA	TRBJ2-7	TGTGCCAGCAGCTGGGGGCATCAGTCCTACGAGCAGTACTTC	CASSWGHQSYEQYF
TRBV28	NA	NA	TRBJ1-4	TGTGCCACCCTAGGCGGGGGTAATGAAAAACTGTTTTTT	CATLGGGNEKLFF
TRBV7-8	NA	NA	TRBJ2-2	TGTGCCAGCAGCTTAGCGTCTGAGGGAACCGGGGAGCTGTTTTTT	CASSLASEGTGELFF
TRBV10-3	NA	TRBD2	TRBJ2-7	TGTGCCATCAGTGACCCGGGACTAGCGGGAGACGAGCAGTACTTC	CAISDPGLAGDEQYF
TRBV29-1	once	NA	TRBJ2-3	TGCAGCGTTGGGGAGTCTACAGGTACGCAGTATTTT	CSVGESTGTQYF
TRBV7-9	NA	NA	TRBJ1-1	TGTGCCAGCAGCTTGTCCGGGGGCACTGAAGCTTTCTTT	CASSLSGGTEAFF
TRBV7-2	NA	NA	TRBJ2-3	TGTGCCAGCAGCCGCGGATTGGATACGCAGTATTTT	CASSRGLDTQYF
TRBV6-1	once	NA	TRBJ2-7	TGTGCCAGCAGTGGAGGGTACGAGCAGTACTTC	CASSGGYEQYF
TRBV5-5	NA	NA	TRBJ2-5	TGTGCCAGCAGCCCTCTTAGCGACCAAGAGACCCAGTACTTC	CASSPLSDQETQYF
TRBV6-4	NA	NA	TRBJ2-3	TGTGCCGGCAGTGAGCGGCCGTCTAGCACAGATACGCAGTATTTT	CAGSERPSSTDTQYF
TRBV28	few	NA	TRBJ1-6	TGTGCCAGCAGCCGGGGCGGGCGTAATTCACCCCTCCACTTT	CASSRGGRNSPLHF
TRBV7-6	few	NA	TRBJ2-3	TGTGCCAGCAGCTCTCGAAGGACAGTCACAGATACGCAGTATTTT	CASSSRRTVTDTQYF
TRBV19	NA	NA	TRBJ1-5	TGTGCCAGTAGCCTCTGGGGAGGGGGCAATCAGCCCCAGCATTTT	CASSLWGGGNQPQHF
TRBV7-3	NA	NA	TRBJ2-1	TGTGCCAGCAGCTTACTAGCTAGCCCGAACAATGAGCAGTTCTTC	CASSLLASPNNEQFF
TRBV29-1	once	TRBD2	TRBJ2-1	TGCAGCGTCCTTAGCGGGGGGTACAATGAGCAGTTCTTC	CSVLSGGYNEQFF
TRBV15	NA	NA	TRBJ1-3	TGTGCCACCAGCAGCATGCCGGGCTCTGGAAACACCATATATTTT	CATSSMPGSGNTIYF
TRBV5-5	NA	TRBD1	TRBJ2-7	TGTGCCAGCAGCTCTCCCCGGGGACAGGGACCCTACGAGCAGTACTTC	CASSSPRGQGPYEQYF
TRBV6-5	NA	NA	TRBJ1-2	TGTGCCAGCAGTTACGTGGCAGGGGATAACTATGGCTACACCTTC	CASSYVAGDNYGYTF
TRBV4-2	NA	NA	TRBJ2-2	TGTGCCAGCAGCCAAGCGAGGACGAGGACCGGGGAGCTGTTTTTT	CASSQARTRTGELFF
TRBV4-1	NA	NA	TRBJ2-2	TGCGCCAGCAGCCAAGGAGGAGGGGCCGGGGAGCTGTTTTTT	CASSQGGGAGELFF
TRBV28	NA	NA	TRBJ2-3	TGTGCCAGCAGTTCCAGCGGACTCGTGGGTACGCAGTATTTT	CASSSSGLVGTQYF
TRBV9	NA	TRBD2	TRBJ2-7	TGTGCCAGCAGCGTAGCTAGCGGGGAGTCCTACGAGCAGTACTTC	CASSVASGESYEQYF
TRBV6-6	NA	NA	TRBJ2-3	TGTGCCAGCAGTTACCAGGGTCACACAGATACGCAGTATTTT	CASSYQGHTDTQYF
TRBV7-6	NA	TRBD2	TRBJ2-3	TGTGCCAGCAGCTTATTACTAGCGGGATACACAGATACGCAGTATTTT	CASSLLLAGYTDTQYF
TRBV15	NA	NA	TRBJ1-1	TGTGCCACCAGCAACCCTGCAGGGAGAGACACTGAAGCTTTCTTT	CATSNPAGRDTEAFF
TRBV7-9	NA	NA	TRBJ1-2	TGTGCCAGCAGTATCGGAGGAGTTAGCTATGGCTACACCTTC	CASSIGGVSYGYTF
TRBV27	NA	NA	TRBJ2-1	TGTGCCAGCAGTACAATACATACCGGCGGGACACCTTACAATGAGCAGTTCTTC	CASSTIHTGGTPYNEQFF
TRBV6-1	NA	NA	TRBJ2-5	TGTGCCAGCTGGCGGCGGGAACAAGAGACCCAGTACTTC	CASWRREQETQYF
TRBV5-5	NA	NA	TRBJ1-1	TGTGCCAGCAGCTTGGATCTCGGGAACACTGAAGCTTTCTTT	CASSLDLGNTEAFF
TRBV2	once	TRBD1	TRBJ1-2	TGTGCCAGCAGTGAAGCTAGGGGGCCCTATGGCTACACCTTC	CASSEARGPYGYTF
TRBV13	NA	TRBD2	TRBJ2-3	TGTGCCAGCAGCTCTTTAGCGGGACGGATCACAGATACGCAGTATTTT	CASSSLAGRITDTQYF
TRBV28	NA	NA	TRBJ1-2	TGTGCCAGCAGGGAAGTAAGGCCCGACTATGGCTACACCTTC	CASREVRPDYGYTF
TRBV7-2	NA	TRBD2	TRBJ2-7	TGTGCCAGCAGTTCCCGGACTAGCGGGAATGAGCAGTACTTC	CASSSRTSGNEQYF
TRBV10-2	NA	NA	TRBJ2-1	TGCGCCAGCAGTGAGACCACAGGGCGCCAGTTCTTC	CASSETTGRQFF
TRBV2	NA	TRBD2	TRBJ2-5	TGTGCCAGCAGAAGACTAGCGGGGGGAGGGGAGACCCAGTACTTC	CASRRLAGGGETQYF
TRBV11-2	NA	NA	TRBJ2-7	TGTGCCAGCAGCTTAGAAGTGTTGGTTACCTACGAGCAGTACTTC	CASSLEVLVTYEQYF
TRBV5-1	NA	TRBD1	TRBJ2-3	TGCGCCAGCAGCCCGGGACAGGGAGGGTCAGATACGCAGTATTTT	CASSPGQGGSDTQYF
TRBV6-5	NA	TRBD2	TRBJ2-7	TGTGCCAGCAGTTACTCTACTAGCGCATCCTCCTACGAGCAGTACTTC	CASSYSTSASSYEQYF
TRBV28	few	TRBD1	TRBJ1-2	TGTGCCAGCAGTTTATTCAGGACAGGGCCTAACTATGGCTACACCTTC	CASSLFRTGPNYGYTF
TRBV11-2	NA	NA	TRBJ2-5	TGTGCCAGCAGCTTTGGCACGTACCAAGAGACCCAGTACTTC	CASSFGTYQETQYF
TRBV5-5	NA	TRBD1	TRBJ1-4	TGTGCCAGCAGCTTTGGGACAGGGAATGAAAAACTGTTTTTT	CASSFGTGNEKLFF
TRBV28	once	NA	TRBJ1-3	TGTGCCAGCAGTATACAGGGAAACACCATATATTTT	CASSIQGNTIYF